What follows are 14 T cell receptor beta chains derived from one specimen sequenced in a study of CD8 T cells in ankylosing spondylitis. A single record per CDR3 protein comes from TCRdb applying MiXCR to the 5' RACE reads. The sample holds about 130,000 distinct CDR3 sequences, over 10% seen once. The source material was blood, either unsorted or a sorted T cell fraction (not recorded which). Receptor source: a female donor with ankylosing spondylitis or in good health (not recorded which).

This clonotype was counted many times. This chain connects TRBV5-4 to TRBJ2-7, with 14 bases lining up with TRBD2. CDR3 size: 16 residues. Looked up from germline, CDR1 is SGHNT and CDR2 is YYREEE (reference sequence). After removal of 1 base from V and 2 bases from J, the junction contained 2 bases not matched to a gene. The chain's CDR3 is CASSLRLAGGPYEQYF. The DNA of the CDR3 is TGTGCCAGCAGCTTGAGACTAGCGGGAGGGCCCTACGAGCAGTACTTC.

This clonotype was seen many times. This chain links TRBV20-1 with TRBJ2-1, with D hard to call. The CDR3 contains 13 residues. Per germline, CDR1 DFQATT and CDR2 SNEGSKA (reference sequence). Trimming shortened V by 5 bases and J by 12 bases, and 20 bases separated the two germline ends. The CDR3: CSAPGQVQSGQFF. CDR3 sequence (DNA): TGCAGTGCTCCTGGGCAGGTCCAAAGTGGGCAGTTCTTC.

This clonotype was observed many times. The CDR3 nucleotides are TGTGCCTGGAGTGACCCCGGCGTCAGCTCCTACAATGAGCAGTTCTTC. Its translation is CAWSDPGVSSYNEQFF. This sequence joins TRBV30 and TRBJ2-1; D ambiguous. Per germline, CDR1 GTSNPN and CDR2 SVGIG (reference sequence). V lost 1 base to trimming and J lost 0 bases, with 13 bases between them. The CDR3 totals 16 residues.

This clonotype occurred once. The V and J genes are TRBV20-1 and TRBJ1-1; 7 bases line up with TRBD1. This CDR3 contains 14 residues. From germline, CDR1 is DFQATT and CDR2 SNEGSKA (reference sequence). After removal of 6 bases from V and 4 bases from J, the junction contained 11 bases not matched to a gene. The CDR3 DNA follows: TGCAGTGCAAGACAGGGCAGCATTTCCACTGAAGCTTTCTTT. Protein: CSARQGSISTEAFF.

This clonotype occurred a few times. The rearrangement joins TRBV20-1 to TRBJ1-2, with 7 bases lining up with TRBD1. Germline CDR1 DFQATT, CDR2 SNEGSKA (reference sequence). The V and J ends lost 6 bases and 6 bases, in that order; junction bases with no gene match: 13. This CDR3 contains 14 residues. The CDR3 is CSAFPTGEVDGYTF. CDR3 bases: TGCAGTGCGTTTCCTACAGGGGAGGTAGATGGCTACACCTTC.

This clonotype came up many times. The rearrangement links TRBV27 to TRBJ2-7; D perhaps matches TRBD2 (6 bases). V shed 2 bases and J shed 5 bases, with 19 bases lying between them. The V gene's germline CDR1 is MNHEY and CDR2 SMNVEV (reference sequence). This CDR3 has 16 amino acids. The CDR3 DNA is TGTGCCAGCAGTTTAAACGGACTGGGACTTCAAAACGAGCAGTACTTC. This gives the protein CASSLNGLGLQNEQYF.

This clonotype was recorded at least ten times. V usage is TRBV11-2 and J usage is TRBJ2-7; 10 bases agree with TRBD2. Per germline, CDR1 SGHAT and CDR2 FQNNGV. The V gene end was trimmed by 5 bases and the J gene end by 4 bases; junction bases not matched to a gene: 5. The CDR3 length is 14 residues. CDR3 DNA: TGTGCCAGCAGCATCGGACTAGCGGAGTACGAGCAGTACTTC. Protein: CASSIGLAEYEQYF.

The sample holds many counts of this clonotype. The rearrangement joins TRBV6-5 to TRBJ1-1; the match to TRBD1 covers 9 bases. Germline CDR1 and CDR2: MNHEY and SVGAGI. Trimming at V came to 0 bases and at J to 3 bases, leaving 2 bases not matched to a gene. This CDR3 region has 15 residues. The DNA of the CDR3 is TGTGCCAGCAGTTACTCTCGGACAGGGGACACTGAAGCTTTCTTT. It codes for CASSYSRTGDTEAFF.

This sequence joins TRBV29-1 and TRBJ2-7; D is unclear. The CDR3 runs to 8 residues. The ends were cut back, 8 bases at V and 4 bases at J, with 3 bases in the middle. CDR1 is SQVTM, CDR2 ANQGSEA, per germline. The CDR3 here is CSFYEQYF. In DNA, the CDR3 is TGCAGCTTTTACGAGCAGTACTTC.

Turning to this clonotype: One base away lies a much larger clone, so this may be a sequencing read error. V gene TRBV7-2 combines with J gene TRBJ1-2; 7 bases are a match to TRBD1. Germline values: CDR1 SGHTA, CDR2 FQGNSA. The CDR3 runs 14 residues. The CDR3 DNA reads TGTGCCAGCAGCCCCCGACAGGGCCTCTATGGCGACACCTTC. Translated, it gives CASSPRQGLYGDTF.

In this sample, this clonotype turned up many times. The chain carries TRBV25-1 and TRBJ1-5; 10 nucleotides align to TRBD1. V was clipped by 8 bases and J by 5 bases; unmatched bases: 0. The V gene's germline CDR1 is MGHDK and CDR2 SYGVNS. The CDR3 extends over 12 amino acids. The CDR3 spells CASGTGDQPQHF. In DNA, the CDR3 is TGTGCCAGCGGGACAGGGGATCAGCCCCAGCATTTT.

This clonotype was detected ten times or more. This rearrangement joins TRBV4-1 to TRBJ1-2, with 7 bases identical to TRBD1. Per the germline V gene, CDR1 is MGHRA and CDR2 is YSYEKL. V was pared by 1 base and J by 3 bases, with 5 bases of the junction left unmatched. The CDR3 has 15 residues. CDR3 sequence: CASSQGPGGDYGYTF. The CDR3 DNA sequence: TGCGCCAGCAGCCAAGGTCCAGGGGGGGACTATGGCTACACCTTC.

This clonotype was detected many times. The rearrangement uses TRBV5-1 and TRBJ2-2, with 10 bases fitting TRBD2. V lost 3 bases to trimming and J lost 2 bases; unmatched junction nucleotides: 4. CDR1 and CDR2 from the germline V gene are SGHRS and YFSETQ. CDR3 size: 16 residues. Here the CDR3 reads CASSSRTSGNTGELFF. CDR3 coding DNA: TGCGCCAGCAGCTCACGGACTAGCGGAAACACCGGGGAGCTGTTTTTT.

The genes are TRBV19 and TRBJ1-5; D may be TRBD1 (6 bases). This CDR3 has 17 amino acids. Per the germline V gene, CDR1 is LNHDA and CDR2 is SQIVND (reference sequence). V lost 6 bases, J lost 0 bases, and 18 bases lay in between. Written as DNA, the CDR3 is TGTGCCAGTAGCCCGCCGTCGGGGGGCAATAGCAATCAGCCCCAGCATTTT. This codes for CASSPPSGGNSNQPQHF.